The 30 T cell receptor beta chains listed next were all sequenced from one sample in a study of siplizumab effects on memory and regulatory T cells. Using immunoSEQ multiplex PCR, the repertoire was profiled, and TCRdb retains in-frame clones only, with some absent. The sample gives about 110,000 clones, roughly 92% of which show up once; 1% to 1.5% is in the top ten. The material sequenced was CD4+ T cells sorted from blood. The receptor source for this set is a human donor in good health.

The V gene is TRBV18, the J gene TRBJ1-3; D is ambiguous. The germline V and J ends were trimmed by 3 bases and 5 bases, with 8 bases remaining between them. Germline lookup yields CDR1 KGHSH and CDR2 LQKENI. The CDR3 is 13 amino acids. DNA for the CDR3: TGTGCCAGCTCACCCCAAGGGAGAAACACCATATATTTT. Translation: CASSPQGRNTIYF.

The chain has TRBV5-1 and TRBJ1-1; 8 nucleotides match TRBD1. The germline V gene has CDR1 SGHRS and CDR2 YFSETQ. This CDR3 is 14 amino acids long. V shed 3 bases, J shed 4 bases, and the junction held 5 bases outside the gene matches. The CDR3: CASSSVTGGTEAFF. CDR3 nucleotide sequence: TGCGCCAGCAGCTCCGTAACAGGGGGCACTGAAGCTTTCTTT.

This chain connects TRBV5-1 to TRBJ2-2; 8 nucleotides line up with TRBD2. The germline V gene has CDR1 SGHRS and CDR2 YFSETQ. The CDR3 loop spans 13 amino acids. The V segment lost 4 bases and the J segment 10 bases; nucleotides outside the gene matches: 6. The CDR3 bases are TGCGCCAGCAGCCCCCCAGCGGGAGTGGAGCTGTTTTTT. Its protein product is CASSPPAGVELFF.

The chain couples TRBV4-1 to TRBJ2-6; TRBD1 aligns across 7 bases. Per the germline V gene, CDR1 is MGHRA and CDR2 is YSYEKL. V gave up 4 bases and J gave up 4 bases; unmatched junction bases: 4. CDR3 length equals 15 residues. The CDR3: CASSPQGDGANVLTF. Written as DNA, the CDR3 is TGCGCCAGCAGCCCGCAGGGGGACGGGGCCAACGTCCTGACTTTC.

The rearrangement joins TRBV2 to TRBJ1-1; D remains ambiguous. V lost 4 bases, J lost 1 base, and 1 base lay in between. Germline values: CDR1 SNHLY, CDR2 FYNNEI. The CDR3 is 11 amino acids. The CDR3 DNA follows: TGTGCCAGCAGTGCGAACACTGAAGCTTTCTTT. It specifies CASSANTEAFF.

The V gene is TRBV2, the J gene TRBJ2-7, with 9 bases matching TRBD1. Per germline, CDR1 SNHLY and CDR2 FYNNEI. The CDR3 consists of 15 residues. V shed 4 bases, J shed 2 bases, and the junction held 6 bases outside the gene matches. This CDR3 is CASSANRGLTYEQYF. In nucleotides, the CDR3 is TGTGCCAGCAGTGCCAACAGGGGGCTGACCTACGAGCAGTACTTC.

The chain links TRBV6-5 to TRBJ2-7, with 12 bases matching TRBD1. Germline V gives CDR1 MNHEY, CDR2 SVGAGI. V lost 6 bases, J lost 9 bases, and 6 bases stayed unmatched. The CDR3 spans 13 residues. CDR3 in DNA: TGTGCCAGCAGCACCGGGACAGGGGGCTTGCAGTACTTC. It codes for CASSTGTGGLQYF.

V and J are TRBV18 and TRBJ2-5; 7 bases map to TRBD1. CDR1 is KGHSH, CDR2 LQKENI, per germline. This CDR3 region has 15 residues. J lost 3 bases, V lost 4 bases, and 8 bases had no gene match. The CDR3 sequence: CASSRTGTAKETQYF. The CDR3 region has the DNA TGTGCCAGCTCACGGACCGGGACAGCAAAAGAGACCCAGTACTTC.

The chain is built from TRBV2 and TRBJ1-5, with D hard to call. The CDR3 covers 14 residues. V was cut by 7 bases and J by 6 bases, with 16 bases left in between. Germline V gives CDR1 SNHLY, CDR2 FYNNEI. The CDR3 DNA sequence: TGTGCCAGCAAACCGGAGGGATGGAGTCAGCCCCAGCATTTT. Translated: CASKPEGWSQPQHF.

This clone was counted a single time. This chain connects TRBV9 to TRBJ2-3; 14 nucleotides line up with TRBD2. Trimming took 4 bases from V and 7 from J; bases not matched to a gene: 11. The CDR3 runs 17 residues. Looked up from germline, CDR1 is SGDLS and CDR2 is YYNGEE. CDR3 sequence reads: CASSPDGLAGGPHTQYF. The CDR3 bases are TGTGCCAGCAGCCCCGACGGACTAGCGGGAGGTCCTCATACGCAGTATTTT.

This rearrangement joins TRBV4-1 to TRBJ2-3, with D possibly being TRBD2 (5 bases). With 2 bases removed from V and 6 bases from J, the gap between germline ends came to 9 bases. Per germline, CDR1 MGHRA and CDR2 YSYEKL. The CDR3 consists of 13 residues. CDR3 nucleotides: TGCGCCAGCAGCCAAATGGGAGCGGATACGCAGTATTTT. Translation: CASSQMGADTQYF.

The rearrangement links TRBV4-1 to TRBJ1-1, with D tentatively TRBD1 (6 bases). Deletions cut 5 bases from V and 5 bases from J, with 18 bases between. CDR3 length: 15 amino acids. CDR1 and CDR2 (germline): MGHRA, YSYEKL. CDR3 DNA: TGCGCCAGCAGCGAACAGGGTAAGGGGAGAACTGAAGCTTTCTTT. Its protein product is CASSEQGKGRTEAFF.

The chain links TRBV2 to TRBJ2-3; 10 bases line up with TRBD2. Losses at the gene ends were 3 bases for V and 2 bases for J; bases not matched to a gene: 5. The germline CDR1 and CDR2 sequences are SNHLY and FYNNEI. The CDR3 loop spans 16 amino acids. Here the CDR3 reads CASSDNSGGITDTQYF. CDR3 coding DNA: TGTGCCAGCAGTGATAATAGCGGGGGGATCACAGATACGCAGTATTTT.

This clone was seen a few times. This chain joins TRBV2 and TRBJ1-1; D unclear. There are 11 residues in the CDR3. Per the germline V gene, CDR1 is SNHLY and CDR2 is FYNNEI. V dropped 3 bases and J dropped 10 bases, with 9 bases sitting between them. The CDR3 loop reads CASSDRLVAFF. The CDR3 bases are TGTGCCAGCAGTGACCGACTGGTAGCTTTCTTT.

The chain employs TRBV28 and TRBJ2-6; D unclear. Per the germline V gene, CDR1 is MDHEN and CDR2 is SYDVKM. Trimming pared 6 bases from V and 0 bases from J, leaving 12 bases between. The CDR3 is made up of 16 amino acids. CDR3 region: CASSGAGSSGANVLTF. For the CDR3, the DNA is TGTGCCAGCAGCGGTGCTGGGTCCTCTGGGGCCAACGTCCTGACTTTC.

On this clone: An end of the junction does not agree with germline; a read error may underlie this. V and J are TRBV7-7 and TRBJ2-2, with a weak D call TRBD1 (6 bases). Germline values: CDR1 SSHAT, CDR2 FNYEAQ (reference sequence). The CDR3 sequence is 13 residues long. The CDR3, as DNA: TGTGCTAGCAGCCGACAGGACTCTGGGGAGCTGTTTTTT. It yields the protein CASSRQDSGELFF.

The CDR3 sequence: CASSEVGGSASPLHF. CDR3 coding DNA: TGTGCCAGCAGTGAAGTGGGCGGCTCGGCCTCACCCCTCCACTTT. The rearrangement uses TRBV6-1 and TRBJ1-6; D unresolved. The germline V gene encodes CDR1 MNHNS and CDR2 SASEGT. V lost 1 base, J lost 10 bases, and 14 bases lay in between. The CDR3 is 15 residues long.

The chain links TRBV10-3 to TRBJ1-2, with 9 bases matching TRBD1. Trimming took 3 bases from V and 6 from J; bases not matched to a gene: 8. Germline V gene data show CDR1 as ENHRY and CDR2 as SYGVKD. There are 15 residues in the CDR3. The DNA of the CDR3 is TGTGCCATCAGTGAACCGGGACAGGGTGAAGATGGCTACACCTTC. Amino acid sequence: CAISEPGQGEDGYTF.

The chain has TRBV7-2 and TRBJ1-3; a possible D gene is TRBD1 (5 bases). CDR3 length: 15 amino acids. CDR1 is SGHTA, CDR2 FQGNSA, per germline. V dropped 2 bases and J dropped 0 bases, with 8 bases sitting between them. The DNA of the CDR3 is TGTGCCAGCAGCTTACTCGGGGGCTCTGGAAACACCATATATTTT. Its protein is CASSLLGGSGNTIYF.

The chain combines TRBV2 with TRBJ1-1; possible D gene TRBD1, 6 bases. Per germline, CDR1 SNHLY and CDR2 FYNNEI. This CDR3 has 14 amino acids. The germline V and J ends were trimmed by 4 bases and 1 base, with 10 bases remaining between them. DNA of the CDR3: TGTGCCAGCAGTGTCGGGGGGCCGAACACTGAAGCTTTCTTT. This translates into CASSVGGPNTEAFF.

The chain employs TRBV5-1 and TRBJ2-5; the D gene could be TRBD1 or TRBD2 (5 bases each). The CDR3 consists of 14 residues. The V gene's germline CDR1 is SGHRS and CDR2 YFSETQ. V was shortened by 0 bases and J by 5 bases, with 11 bases between the two germline ends. The CDR3, as DNA: TGCGCCAGCAGCTTGGACGGGGACCCTGAGACCCAGTACTTC. It specifies CASSLDGDPETQYF.

This clone has just one count. This CDR3 is CASSPGTGAYEQYF. CDR3 sequence (DNA): TGTGCCAGCAGCCCAGGGACAGGGGCCTACGAGCAGTACTTC. The rearrangement uses TRBV7-2 and TRBJ2-7; TRBD1 matches 10 bases. There are 14 residues in the CDR3. V gave up 5 bases and J gave up 2 bases; unmatched junction bases: 3. Germline loops: CDR1 SGHTA, CDR2 FQGNSA.

The gene calls are TRBV29-1 and TRBJ2-7; maybe TRBD1 (8 bases). CDR1 is SQVTM and CDR2 is ANQGSEA in the germline V gene. The CDR3 has 16 amino acids. Trimming took 3 bases from V and 3 from J, leaving 21 bases between them. CDR3 loop: CSVDFGGGQAIYEQYF. In DNA form, the CDR3 reads TGCAGCGTTGACTTCGGCGGGGGACAGGCCATCTACGAGCAGTACTTC.

A word on this clone: Other DNA sequences in this sample translate to the same CDR3. CDR3: CASSPGGSSYNEQFF. The CDR3 region has the DNA TGCGCCAGCAGCCCGGGAGGCAGCTCCTACAATGAGCAGTTCTTC. The V gene is TRBV5-1, the J gene TRBJ2-1, with 7 positions matching TRBD2. Trimming removed 4 bases from V and 0 bases from J; junction bases left unmatched: 4. The germline gives CDR1 SGHRS, CDR2 YFSETQ. The CDR3 covers 15 residues.

This chain uses TRBV18 with TRBJ1-3, with 7 positions matching TRBD1. The CDR3 loop spans 17 amino acids. The J segment lost 0 bases and the V segment lost 2 bases, leaving 7 bases of the junction unmatched. Germline CDR1 is KGHSH and CDR2 is LQKENI. The DNA for the CDR3 is TGTGCCAGCTCACCATCGACAGGGAAAAGCTCTGGAAACACCATATATTTT. Translation: CASSPSTGKSSGNTIYF.

The chain recombines TRBV11-3 with TRBJ2-5, with 11 bases that match TRBD2. Trimming removed 5 bases from V and 4 bases from J; junction bases left unmatched: 6. Germline assignment: CDR1 SGHNT and CDR2 YENEEA. This CDR3 contains 15 residues. The CDR3 DNA sequence: TGTGCCAGCAGCCGTAGCGGGGGGGGGCCAGAGACCCAGTACTTC. As protein: CASSRSGGGPETQYF.

A word on this clone: The same CDR3 arises from other DNA sequences in this sample as well. The genes are TRBV20-1 and TRBJ1-1; D not resolved. V lost 5 bases and J lost 0, with 4 bases in between. CDR1 is DFQATT and CDR2 is SNEGSKA in the germline V gene (reference sequence). The CDR3 extends over 11 amino acids. CDR3 region: CSARLNTEAFF. CDR3 nucleotides: TGCAGTGCTCGGTTGAACACTGAAGCTTTCTTT.

The rearrangement links TRBV5-1 to TRBJ2-7, with D possibly matching TRBD1 (6 bases). There are 15 residues in the CDR3. Germline values: CDR1 SGHRS, CDR2 YFSETQ. V lost 1 base to trimming and J lost 2 bases, with 13 bases between them. Here the CDR3 reads CASSLFTGFAYEQYF. The CDR3 nucleotides are TGCGCCAGCAGCTTGTTTACAGGGTTTGCCTACGAGCAGTACTTC.

The chain couples TRBV10-3 to TRBJ2-7, with a tentative D call TRBD1 (6 bases). The CDR3 totals 15 residues. V shed 0 bases and J shed 2 bases, with 11 bases lying between them. Germline lookup yields CDR1 ENHRY and CDR2 SYGVKD. Written as DNA, the CDR3 is TGTGCCATCAGTGAGTCGCCAGGGGAAACCTACGAGCAGTACTTC. It encodes CAISESPGETYEQYF.

This clone has just one count. V and J are TRBV2 and TRBJ2-1, with 11 bases aligning to TRBD1. Germline CDR1 reads SNHLY; CDR2 reads FYNNEI. This CDR3 has 14 amino acids. Trimming took 6 bases from V and 6 from J; bases not matched to a gene: 4. The CDR3 spells CASRWDRGVNEQFF. The CDR3 DNA sequence: TGTGCCAGCAGATGGGACAGGGGGGTCAATGAGCAGTTCTTC.